The rows below give T cell receptor beta chains drawn from one sample of a study of monozygotic twins with cystic fibrosis. The repertoire was sequenced with immunoSEQ multiplex PCR; TCRdb's copy has only in-frame clones and lacks some. The sample yields about 39,000 clones, 75% to 95% seen once. The specimen was blood. Receptor source: a boy younger than 10 with cystic fibrosis. CDR3s include the opening cysteine and the closing phenylalanine or tryptophan. Fields, in order: V gene, J gene, CDR3 length, clone size, D gene, CDR3 DNA, CDR3 protein. The D gene is left open where the match is weak. A row's size may be missing; if present it is once, few, many or a size class.

>TRBV6-5|TRBJ2-1|13|once|TRBD2
TGTGCCAGCACTCGACTAGCGGGGGACGAGCAGTTCTTC
CASTRLAGDEQFF
>TRBV7-9|TRBJ2-3|16|.|TRBD2
TGTGCCAGCAGTATTAGCGGGGGTACTAGCACAGATACGCAGTATTTT
CASSISGGTSTDTQYF
>TRBV9|TRBJ1-1|16|.|.
TGTGCCAGCAGCGTAGCGGGAGGGGCCGAGGGCACTGAAGCTTTCTTT
CASSVAGGAEGTEAFF
>TRBV6-6|TRBJ1-4|16|.|.
TGTGCCAGCAGTTACCTGGGGGGTTGGACTAATGAAAAACTGTTTTTT
CASSYLGGWTNEKLFF
>TRBV19|TRBJ1-4|14|.|TRBD1
TGTGCCAGTAGACAGACAGGGGGGGATGAAAAACTGTTTTTT
CASRQTGGDEKLFF
>TRBV4-1|TRBJ2-7|16|.|TRBD1
TGCGCCAGCAGCCAAGGCCCGTCGACAGGGTTTTACGAGCAGTACTTC
CASSQGPSTGFYEQYF
>TRBV6-1|TRBJ2-2|13|.|.
TGTGCCAGCAGTGCTGGCGAGACCGGGGAGCTGTTTTTT
CASSAGETGELFF
>TRBV18|TRBJ1-1|12|.|.
TGTGCCAGCTCACCACGGGAGGGGGAAGCTTTCTTT
CASSPREGEAFF
>TRBV7-3|TRBJ2-1|12|.|.
TGTGCCAGCGGTCATTCCTACAATGAGCAGTTCTTC
CASGHSYNEQFF
>TRBV5-1|TRBJ2-7|16|once|TRBD1
TGCGCCAGCAGCCCACACCTCGACAGGGGGCTGTACGAGCAGTACTTC
CASSPHLDRGLYEQYF
>TRBV5-1|TRBJ1-1|12|.|.
TGCGCCAGCAGCTATCCGGACACTGAAGCTTTCTTT
CASSYPDTEAFF
>TRBV15|TRBJ2-6|20|.|TRBD1
TGTGCCACCTTAAAAATGGACAGGGGGCAGTCCTACTCTGGGGCCAACGTCCTGACTTTC
CATLKMDRGQSYSGANVLTF
>TRBV15|TRBJ1-5|14|.|.
TGTGCCACCAGCCAAGGGCAGAGCAATCAGCCCCAGCATTTT
CATSQGQSNQPQHF
>TRBV7-6|TRBJ2-3|17|.|TRBD1
TGTGCCAGCAGCCCACGGACAGGGCAAAGTGGTACAGATACGCAGTATTTT
CASSPRTGQSGTDTQYF
>TRBV5-4|TRBJ2-5|13|.|.
TGTGCCAGCAGCCCCGGGTATCAAGAGACCCAGTACTTC
CASSPGYQETQYF
>TRBV7-9|TRBJ1-4|16|.|TRBD1
TGTGCCAGCAGCCACACAGGGGTACCGGCTAATGAAAAACTGTTTTTT
CASSHTGVPANEKLFF
>TRBV18|TRBJ1-2|14|.|.
TGTGCCAGCTCACCAAGGATGGCGGACTATGGCTACACCTTC
CASSPRMADYGYTF
>TRBV6-6|TRBJ1-1|13|.|.
TGTGCCAGCAGTCCGAAGATGAACACTGAAGCTTTCTTT
CASSPKMNTEAFF
>TRBV29-1|TRBJ1-6|13|.|TRBD1
TGCAGCGCTGCGACAGGGTTCAATTCACCCCTCCACTTT
CSAATGFNSPLHF
>TRBV5-6|TRBJ2-7|12|.|.
TGTGCCAGCAGCCATGACAGTTACGAGCAGTACTTC
CASSHDSYEQYF
>TRBV4-2|TRBJ1-1|14|.|.
TGTGCCAGCAGCCAAGAAGGGTGGAACACTGAAGCTTTCTTT
CASSQEGWNTEAFF
>TRBV6-1|TRBJ2-1|16|.|.
TGTGCCAGCAGTGCCCCGGCCGGGCGGGATTACAATGAGCAGTTCTTC
CASSAPAGRDYNEQFF
>TRBV5-1|TRBJ2-3|15|.|.
TGCGCCAGCAGTCTCGGACTCTTCGACACAGATACGCAGTATTTT
CASSLGLFDTDTQYF
>TRBV11-3|TRBJ2-2|13|.|.
TGTGCCAGCAGCATCCGGGGGCCCGGGGAGCTGTTTTTT
CASSIRGPGELFF
>TRBV10-3|TRBJ2-3|13|.|.
TGTGCCATAGGTAGGCCAAGCGAAGGTACGCAGTATTTT
CAIGRPSEGTQYF
>TRBV9|TRBJ2-1|13|.|.
TGTGCCAGCAGCCCCCAGGTTACCGCTGAGCAGTTCTTC
CASSPQVTAEQFF